This T cell receptor (beta chain) was retrieved from a study of T cells after somatic rescue of genetic block. The repertoire was sequenced with immunoSEQ multiplex PCR; TCRdb's copy has only in-frame clones and lacks some. The sample lists around 67,000 clones; under 95% were seen once. Trimming at V came to 8 bases and at J to 1 base, leaving 3 bases not matched to a gene. The CDR3 is 15 residues long. CDR1 and CDR2 from the germline V gene are WSHSY and SAAADI. This chain uses TRBV10-2 with TRBJ2-3; TRBD2 matches 13 bases. The receptor comes from a man aged 40-49 years. Sequencing was done on a sample of peripheral blood mononuclear cells (PBMCs). The CDR3 sequence is CASRLAGGRTDTQYF. The CDR3 DNA reads TGCGCCAGCCGACTAGCGGGGGGCCGCACAGATACGCAGTATTTT.